This T cell receptor beta chain appears in the sequencing data of a study of T cell repertoires in cytomegalovirus infection. About this clonotype: Its matching antigen is unknown.

Via MiXCR, TCRdb re-called the reads, giving one row per CDR3 protein. The sample carries fewer than 850,000 distinct CDR3 sequences, roughly 29% recorded once. Unmatched junction bases numbered 2, after V lost 3 bases and J lost 6 bases. CDR1 SEHNR and CDR2 FQNEAQ come from the germline V gene (reference sequence). This CDR3 has 14 residues. V is TRBV7-9 and J is TRBJ2-1; TRBD2 aligns across 10 bases. The material sequenced was cultured CD8+ T cells from PBMCs, taken from culture after CMV antigen stimulation. The receptor's source is a human donor in good health (CMV status not recorded). Some clones in this sample may be carry-over from other donors' samples. DNA for the CDR3: TGTGCCAGCAGCTTCCCTAGCGGGGGCAATGAGCAGTTCTTC. It specifies CASSFPSGGNEQFF.